Following are 21 T cell receptor beta chains from one sample sequenced in a study of technical replicates of blood from a handful of donors. Here immunoSEQ multiplex PCR was the method, and the copy in TCRdb shows in-frame clones only, minus some. Counted here are about 100,000 clones, approximately 94% occurring once; the ten biggest clones make up 0.22%. The sample comprised T cells isolated from PBMCs. The source of these receptors is a human donor in good health.

Here the CDR3 DNA reads TGTGCCAGCAGCGGAGGGAACTCCGAAGGACCCCACAATGAGCAGTTCTTC. As protein: CASSGGNSEGPHNEQFF. The V and J genes are TRBV9 and TRBJ2-1, with D perhaps matching TRBD2 (5 bases). This CDR3 spans 17 amino acids. Germline assignment: CDR1 SGDLS and CDR2 YYNGEE. Trimming took 3 bases from V and 5 from J, leaving 21 bases between them.

The chain couples TRBV6-6 to TRBJ2-1; TRBD2 agrees at 11 bases. The length of the CDR3 is 16 residues. After removal of 8 bases from V and 0 bases from J, the junction contained 6 bases not matched to a gene. Germline V gene data show CDR1 as MNHNY and CDR2 as SVGAGI (reference sequence). The CDR3, as DNA: TGTGCCAGCGGGATAGCGGGAGGGATCTCCTACAATGAGCAGTTCTTC. It translates to CASGIAGGISYNEQFF.

This sequence joins TRBV29-1 and TRBJ1-5; TRBD1 matches 7 bases. CDR3 length: 14 amino acids. V shed 6 bases, J shed 4 bases, and the junction held 9 bases outside the gene matches. Germline V gives CDR1 SQVTM, CDR2 ANQGSEA. The DNA of the CDR3 is TGCAGCGTCTCCGGGACAGACATAAATCAGCCCCAGCATTTT. The encoded protein is CSVSGTDINQPQHF.

This clone was observed a single time. This chain connects TRBV18 to TRBJ2-7; TRBD2 agrees at 9 bases. The CDR3 is 16 residues long. V trimming: 4 bases; J trimming: 0 bases; junction bases outside the gene matches: 7. Germline lookup yields CDR1 KGHSH and CDR2 LQKENI. CDR3 DNA: TGTGCCAGCTCACAAGTGGGTAGCGGGGGCTCCTACGAGCAGTACTTC. Translated, it gives CASSQVGSGGSYEQYF. The full variable domain, its missing parts supplied by reference TRBV18 and TRBJ2-7, is NAGVMQNPRHLVRRRGQEARLRCSPMKGHSHVYWYRQLPEEGLKFMVYLQKENIIDESGMPKERFSAEFPKEGPSILRIQQVVRGDSAAYFCASSQVGSGGSYEQYFGPGTRLTVT.

The chain links TRBV7-6 to TRBJ2-1; a possible D gene is TRBD1 (6 bases). CDR1 and CDR2 from the germline V gene are SGHVS and FNYEAQ. The CDR3 has 15 residues. Trimming left V 1 base short and J 6 bases short, with 13 bases between. This chain's CDR3 is CASSLGRGTGNEQFF. The CDR3 region has the DNA TGTGCCAGCAGCTTAGGTAGGGGGACGGGCAATGAGCAGTTCTTC. Drawing the rest from reference TRBV7-6 and TRBJ2-1, the complete variable domain is GAGVSQSPRYKVTKRGQDVALRCDPISGHVSLYWYRQALGQGPEFLTYFNYEAQQDKSGLPNDRFSAERPEGSISTLTIQRTEQRDSAMYRCASSLGRGTGNEQFFGPGTRLTVL.

This sequence joins TRBV4-1 and TRBJ1-2, with 7 bases fitting TRBD1. This CDR3 has 16 residues. Germline assignment: CDR1 MGHRA and CDR2 YSYEKL. Trimming took 2 bases from V and 4 from J; bases not matched to a gene: 10. CDR3 region: CASSQKPGQLFYGYTF. The CDR3 DNA is TGCGCCAGCAGCCAAAAACCGGGACAGTTATTCTATGGCTACACCTTC.

This chain joins TRBV6-5 and TRBJ2-1; D is unresolved. Germline CDR1 MNHEY, CDR2 SVGAGI. Trimming stripped 0 bases from V and 7 bases from J, with 7 bases between. CDR3 length equals 13 residues. The CDR3 coding sequence is TGTGCCAGCAGTTACTCACCCGGGAATGAGCAGTTCTTC. As protein: CASSYSPGNEQFF.

The chain combines TRBV7-9 with TRBJ2-6; 7 bases are shared with TRBD1. The CDR3 sequence is 18 residues long. Germline values: CDR1 SEHNR, CDR2 FQNEAQ (reference sequence). V trimming: 4 bases; J trimming: 0 bases; junction bases outside the gene matches: 9. CDR3 in amino acids: CASSSRQGASSGANVLTF. The CDR3 DNA reads as TGTGCCAGCAGCTCCAGACAGGGTGCGAGCTCTGGGGCCAACGTCCTGACTTTC.

The chain carries TRBV5-4 and TRBJ2-3, with TRBD2 as a possible D gene (6 bases). V was pared by 0 bases and J by 1 base, with 15 bases between. In germline, CDR1 is SGHNT, CDR2 YYREEE (reference sequence). The CDR3 is made up of 17 amino acids. The CDR3 region is CASSLGGGARGTDTQYF. CDR3 sequence (DNA): TGTGCCAGCAGCTTGGGTGGCGGGGCGAGAGGCACAGATACGCAGTATTTT.

This chain links TRBV20-1 with TRBJ1-2, with D possibly matching TRBD1 (5 bases). In germline, CDR1 is DFQATT, CDR2 SNEGSKA (reference sequence). The CDR3 is made up of 11 amino acids. Trimming pared 4 bases from V and 13 bases from J, leaving 16 bases between. The chain's CDR3 is CSATEQTVGTF. The CDR3 nucleotides are TGCAGTGCTACCGAACAGACAGTCGGCACCTTC.

The genes are TRBV19 and TRBJ1-1; TRBD1 is a possible D gene (5 bases). Trimming took 5 bases from V and 10 from J, leaving 20 bases between them. The CDR3 extends over 14 amino acids. Germline lookup yields CDR1 LNHDA and CDR2 SQIVND (reference sequence). The CDR3 coding sequence is TGTGCCAGTAGTCCCGAAGGACAACTTAGGGGAGCTTTCTTT. Protein sequence: CASSPEGQLRGAFF.

This chain joins TRBV29-1 and TRBJ2-7; possibly TRBD1 for D (5 bases). The V gene lost 3 bases and the J gene lost 7 bases, with 13 bases spanning the gap. The CDR3 contains 12 residues. Germline V gives CDR1 SQVTM, CDR2 ANQGSEA. The CDR3 DNA is TGCAGCGTTGAGGGGCAAACTCCAGAGCAGTACTTC. This encodes CSVEGQTPEQYF.

The gene calls are TRBV19 and TRBJ2-7, with D perhaps TRBD1 (5 bases). Germline V CDR1 and CDR2: LNHDA, SQIVND (reference sequence). Trimming removed 9 bases from V and 2 bases from J, with 11 bases in between. The CDR3 is 12 amino acids. The DNA for the CDR3 is TGTGCCAGCGCAGACAGTACCTACGAGCAGTACTTC. Its protein product is CASADSTYEQYF.

This clone was seen a few times. The chain employs TRBV9 and TRBJ1-1, with D unresolved. The CDR3 runs to 13 residues. CDR1 and CDR2 from the germline V gene are SGDLS and YYNGEE. Trimming removed 4 bases at V and 0 bases at J, with 7 bases between. The CDR3 is CASSPRLNTEAFF. The CDR3 nucleotides read TGTGCCAGCAGCCCCCGTCTGAACACTGAAGCTTTCTTT.

CDR3 sequence: CASQRDSAIYGYTF. The DNA for the CDR3 is TGTGCCAGCCAACGGGACAGTGCAATCTATGGCTACACCTTC. The V and J genes are TRBV28 and TRBJ1-2; 7 bases fit TRBD1. Germline values: CDR1 MDHEN, CDR2 SYDVKM. Losses at the gene ends were 8 bases for V and 4 bases for J; bases not matched to a gene: 10. This CDR3 has 14 amino acids.

The CDR3 DNA is TGTGCCAGCAGCTTGGGACAGGGGGATCAGCCCCAGCATTTT. Encoded protein: CASSLGQGDQPQHF. The chain links TRBV7-9 to TRBJ1-5; 11 positions agree with TRBD1. V lost 3 bases, J lost 5 bases, and 0 bases stayed unmatched. From germline, CDR1 is SEHNR and CDR2 FQNEAQ (reference sequence). This CDR3 contains 14 residues.

The V and J genes are TRBV5-1 and TRBJ1-1, with 8 bases that match TRBD1. This CDR3 comprises 14 residues. Germline assignment: CDR1 SGHRS and CDR2 YFSETQ. Trimming at V came to 4 bases and at J to 5 bases, leaving 7 bases not matched to a gene. The CDR3 DNA sequence: TGCGCCAGCAGCACAACAGGGGGTATGACTGAAGCTTTCTTT. Protein product: CASSTTGGMTEAFF.

The V and J genes are TRBV5-1 and TRBJ2-2, with TRBD2 identical over 8 bases. The CDR3 covers 15 residues. V was pared by 6 bases and J by 2 bases, with 6 bases of the junction left unmatched. The germline V gene encodes CDR1 SGHRS and CDR2 YFSETQ. The CDR3 DNA reads TGCGCCAGCATGGTTGCGGGGGGAAACACCGGGGAGCTGTTTTTT. It translates to CASMVAGGNTGELFF.

The V gene is TRBV30, the J gene TRBJ1-1; TRBD1 agrees at 9 bases. V shed 4 bases, J shed 3 bases, and the junction held 12 bases outside the gene matches. Germline V gives CDR1 GTSNPN, CDR2 SVGIG (reference sequence). CDR3 length: 16 residues. Written as DNA, the CDR3 is TGTGCCTGGAAGGGGGATATACAGGGGGCGCACACTGAAGCTTTCTTT. Translation gives CAWKGDIQGAHTEAFF.

The chain carries TRBV19 and TRBJ2-3; D gene unclear. The CDR3 contains 15 residues. Germline V gives CDR1 LNHDA, CDR2 SQIVND (reference sequence). Trimming pared 3 bases from V and 2 bases from J, leaving 12 bases between. For the CDR3, the DNA is TGTGCCAGTAGTATGCGTCAGGTTCTCACAGATACGCAGTATTTT. Protein product: CASSMRQVLTDTQYF. Drawing the rest from reference TRBV19 and TRBJ2-3, the complete variable domain is DGGITQSPKYLFRKEGQNVTLSCEQNLNHDAMYWYRQDPGQGLRLIYYSQIVNDFQKGDIAEGYSVSREKKESFPLTVTSAQKNPTAFYLCASSMRQVLTDTQYFGPGTRLTVL.

CDR3 nucleotides: TGTGCCAGCAGCTTAGGGGGGACAGATCCCTACGAGCAGTACTTC. It is translated as CASSLGGTDPYEQYF. The genes are TRBV7-6 and TRBJ2-7; TRBD1 matches at 7 bases. CDR3 size: 15 residues. From germline, CDR1 is SGHVS and CDR2 FNYEAQ. J was trimmed by 2 bases and V by 1 base; bases with no gene match: 5.